Below are 15 T cell receptor beta chains sequenced from a single sample in a study of spatial heterogeneity in lung cancer. Study-wide results and caveats: Within tumors, counts of expanded alpha and beta TCRs tracked tumor mutation counts.

TCRdb ran MiXCR on the 5' RACE reads and lists one entry per CDR3 protein. This repertoire shows fewer than 20,000 distinct CDR3 sequences, around 6% found once; its top ten account for about 3.5%. Their recognized antigens are unknown. Indicated time point: sample taken at primary tumor resection. Sequencing was performed on lung tumor tissue, taken at surgery. These receptors originate from a female donor with early-stage non-small cell lung cancer.

The rearrangement links TRBV28 to TRBJ2-5; 9 nucleotides line up with TRBD1. After removal of 6 bases from V and 0 bases from J, the junction contained 8 bases not matched to a gene. CDR1 MDHEN and CDR2 SYDVKM come from the germline V gene. The CDR3 consists of 16 residues. The CDR3 here is CASSRNRDRDQETQYF. The CDR3 DNA sequence: TGTGCCAGCAGCCGAAACCGGGACAGGGACCAAGAGACCCAGTACTTC. The full variable domain, completed using reference TRBV28 and TRBJ2-5, is DVKVTQSSRYLVKRTGEKVFLECVQDMDHENMFWYRQDPGLGLRLIYFSYDVKMKEKGDIPEGYSVSREKKERFSLILESASTNQTSMYLCASSRNRDRDQETQYFGPGTRLLVL.

The sample holds many counts of this clonotype. CDR3 nucleotides: TGTGCCAGCAGGAGGGGAGTTGCAGATACGCAGTATTTT. It yields the protein CASRRGVADTQYF. V gene TRBV7-8 combines with J gene TRBJ2-3; either TRBD1 or TRBD2 may fit D (5 bases each). Germline V gene lookup returns CDR1 SGHVS and CDR2 FQNEAQ. The CDR3 is made up of 13 amino acids. The germline V and J ends were trimmed by 6 bases and 4 bases, with 11 bases remaining between them.

With regard to this clonotype: This could be a read error, since a much larger clone is one nucleotide away. The J gene is TRBJ1-6, the V gene TRBV5-4, with unresolved D. Germline CDR1 and CDR2: SGHNT and YYREEE (reference sequence). The CDR3 is 13 residues long. CDR3 amino acids: CVSSVYTNSPLHF. CDR3 coding DNA: TGTGTCAGCAGCGTGTACACCAATTCACCCCTCCACTTT. Combining the CDR3 with reference TRBV5-4 and TRBJ1-6 gives the whole variable domain ETGVTQSPTHLIKTRGQQVTLRCSSQSGHNTVSWYQQALGQGPQFIFQYYREEENGRGNFPPRFSGLQFPNYSSELNVNALELDDSALYLCVSSVYTNSPLHFGNGTRLTVT.

This clonotype is labeled as medium-sized. The V gene is TRBV4-2, the J gene TRBJ1-6; D unresolved. With 1 base removed from V and 7 bases from J, the gap between germline ends came to 11 bases. The CDR3 consists of 15 residues. CDR1 is LGHNA and CDR2 is YNFKEQ in the germline V gene. The CDR3 coding sequence is TGTGCCAGCAGCCAAGCGATGGGAACCAATTCACCCCTCCACTTT. It codes for CASSQAMGTNSPLHF.

This clonotype was seen at least ten times. This chain joins TRBV7-9 and TRBJ2-2, with D possibly matching TRBD2 (5 bases). V shed 3 bases and J shed 4 bases, with 12 bases lying between them. This CDR3 region has 15 residues. The V gene's germline CDR1 is SEHNR and CDR2 FQNEAQ (reference sequence). The DNA of the CDR3 is TGTGCCAGCAGCTTCGGGGTTTTGGGCACCGGGGAGCTGTTTTTT. Encoded protein: CASSFGVLGTGELFF.

This clonotype ranks as medium-sized. The chain is built from TRBV28 and TRBJ1-2; D gene unclear. V gave up 6 bases and J gave up 0 bases, with 5 bases separating them. This CDR3 region has 12 residues. CDR1 is MDHEN and CDR2 is SYDVKM in the germline V gene. CDR3 protein: CASSSTNYGYTF. The CDR3 bases are TGTGCCAGCAGCTCGACTAACTATGGCTACACCTTC.

The gene calls are TRBV28 and TRBJ2-5; D uncertain. The CDR3 runs to 11 residues. Germline V lookup: CDR1 MDHEN, CDR2 SYDVKM. Trimming took 4 bases from V and 5 from J, leaving 5 bases between them. CDR3 sequence (DNA): TGTGCCAGCAGTTCCGGGGAGACCCAGTACTTC. Residues: CASSSGETQYF. Supplemented by reference TRBV28 and TRBJ2-5, the full variable domain reads DVKVTQSSRYLVKRTGEKVFLECVQDMDHENMFWYRQDPGLGLRLIYFSYDVKMKEKGDIPEGYSVSREKKERFSLILESASTNQTSMYLCASSSGETQYFGPGTRLLVL.

This clonotype showed up just a few times. J is TRBJ2-3 and V is TRBV7-2; no reliable D call. V was clipped by 3 bases and J by 5 bases, with 12 bases between them. Germline loops: CDR1 SGHTA, CDR2 FQGNSA. The CDR3 is made up of 14 amino acids. The chain's CDR3 is CASSLNSREDTQYF. CDR3 sequence (DNA): TGTGCCAGCAGCTTGAACAGCCGAGAAGATACGCAGTATTTT.

There are many counts of this clonotype. V gene TRBV10-3 combines with J gene TRBJ1-2; maybe TRBD1 (6 bases). The CDR3 is 14 residues long. Germline V lookup: CDR1 ENHRY, CDR2 SYGVKD. V dropped 0 bases and J dropped 4 bases, with 9 bases sitting between them. The CDR3 reads CAISESGGAYGYTF. The CDR3 region has the DNA TGTGCCATCAGTGAGTCGGGGGGGGCCTATGGCTACACCTTC.

V is TRBV5-1 and J is TRBJ2-1; 10 nucleotides line up with TRBD2. The CDR3 is made up of 15 amino acids. Per the germline V gene, CDR1 is SGHRS and CDR2 is YFSETQ. After removal of 4 bases from V and 3 bases from J, the junction contained 4 bases not matched to a gene. CDR3: CASSQGLADYNEQFF. DNA for the CDR3: TGCGCCAGCAGCCAAGGACTAGCGGACTACAATGAGCAGTTCTTC.

This clonotype has ten or more counts. The CDR3: CASSVGLAGGHNEQFF. In DNA, the CDR3 is TGTGCCAGCAGCGTGGGACTAGCGGGAGGCCACAATGAGCAGTTCTTC. The chain is built from TRBV9 and TRBJ2-1; 15 nucleotides agree with TRBD2. Trimming at V came to 2 bases and at J to 5 bases, leaving 2 bases not matched to a gene. CDR1 is SGDLS and CDR2 is YYNGEE in the germline V gene. The CDR3 extends over 16 amino acids.

This clonotype appeared many times. The V gene is TRBV28, the J gene TRBJ1-1, with D uncertain. V lost 6 bases and J 1 base, leaving 9 bases between the germline ends. The CDR3 length is 13 residues. Germline V gene lookup returns CDR1 MDHEN and CDR2 SYDVKM. The CDR3 reads CASSITSNTEAFF. CDR3 sequence (DNA): TGTGCCAGCAGCATCACATCGAACACTGAAGCTTTCTTT.

Many counts were recorded for this clonotype. This chain connects TRBV7-2 to TRBJ2-7, with D unresolved. The CDR3 is 11 amino acids. Germline V gives CDR1 SGHTA, CDR2 FQGNSA. Trimming took off 7 bases at V and 3 bases at J, with 7 bases between the two ends. The DNA for the CDR3 is TGTGCCAGCACCCTTTACTACGAGCAGTACTTC. This encodes CASTLYYEQYF.

This clonotype was recorded many times. The gene calls are TRBV11-2 and TRBJ1-4; D is uncertain. Germline CDR1 and CDR2: SGHAT and FQNNGV. V lost 4 bases and J 2 bases, leaving 11 bases between the germline ends. The CDR3 extends over 15 amino acids. CDR3 residues: CASSYELSTNEKLFF. DNA for the CDR3: TGTGCCAGCAGCTACGAACTGTCGACTAATGAAAAACTGTTTTTT.

This clonotype was seen more than once but under ten times. The chain recombines TRBV12-3 or TRBV12-4 with TRBJ1-2; 7 nucleotides line up with TRBD1. Losses at the gene ends were 3 bases for V and 7 bases for J; bases not matched to a gene: 11. The CDR3 is 15 residues long. The CDR3 DNA sequence: TGTGCCAGCAGTTTTGGAGGGGGCAGGTTACGTGGCTACACCTTC. As protein: CASSFGGGRLRGYTF.